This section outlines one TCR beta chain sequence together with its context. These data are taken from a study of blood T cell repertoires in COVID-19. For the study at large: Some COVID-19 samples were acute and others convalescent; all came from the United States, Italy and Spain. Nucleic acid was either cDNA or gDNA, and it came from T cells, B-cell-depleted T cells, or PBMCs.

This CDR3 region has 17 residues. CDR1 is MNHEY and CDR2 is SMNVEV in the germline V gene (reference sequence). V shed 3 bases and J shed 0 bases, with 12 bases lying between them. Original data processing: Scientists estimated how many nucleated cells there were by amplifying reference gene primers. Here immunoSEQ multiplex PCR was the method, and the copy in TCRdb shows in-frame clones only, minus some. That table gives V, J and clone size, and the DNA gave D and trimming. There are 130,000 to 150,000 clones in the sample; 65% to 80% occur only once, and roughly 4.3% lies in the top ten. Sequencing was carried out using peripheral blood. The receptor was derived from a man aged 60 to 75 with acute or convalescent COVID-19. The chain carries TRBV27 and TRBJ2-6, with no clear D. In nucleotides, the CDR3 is TGTGCCAGCAGTTTGTTAAGAGGCCTCTCTGGGGCCAACGTCCTGACTTTC. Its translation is CASSLLRGLSGANVLTF. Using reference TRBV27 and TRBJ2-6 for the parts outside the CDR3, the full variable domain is EAQVTQNPRYLITVTGKKLTVTCSQNMNHEYMSWYRQDPGLGLRQIYYSMNVEVTDKGDVPEGYKVSRKEKRNFPLILESPSPNQTSLYFCASSLLRGLSGANVLTFGAGSRLTVL.